Below, 22 T cell receptor beta chains from the same sample are listed, as sequenced in a study of post-analysis software for immune sequencing data (dated by TCRdb to 2014 to 2015). Points the paper makes about the study in general: Significantly higher frequencies in patients than in controls were found for five TRBV segments, including TRBV5-6, TRBV5-1 and TRBV20-1.

The receptor library was made with PCR. Sequencer: Illumina HiSeq 2500. To reduce PCR and sequencing biases, unique molecular identifiers were incorporated into the TCR beta cDNA libraries. TCRdb cleaned the public reads at Q25 with fastp, built clones with MiXCR and kept in-frame beta chains. CDR3 protein sequences are deduplicated, and each keeps its most common genes and DNA. For this sample the table gives about 540,000 distinct CDR3 sequences, of which roughly 34% were detected only once. The ten biggest clones cover 4.5% to 7.5% of the sample. The antigens for these receptors are not known. Sequencing used blood. These receptor sequences come from a girl younger than 18 with multiple sclerosis.

This clonotype was counted a few times. The J gene is TRBJ2-1, the V gene TRBV5-1, with 9 bases identical to TRBD2. Germline V gene lookup returns CDR1 SGHRS and CDR2 YFSETQ. V shed 4 bases, J shed 7 bases, and the junction held 9 bases outside the gene matches. There are 15 residues in the CDR3. The CDR3 region is CASSPVSGGSNEQFF. DNA for the CDR3: TGCGCCAGCAGCCCCGTTAGCGGGGGTTCTAATGAGCAGTTCTTC. The entire variable domain, with the rest obtained from reference TRBV5-1 and TRBJ2-1, is as follows: KAGVTQTPRYLIKTRGQQVTLSCSPISGHRSVSWYQQTPGQGLQFLFEYFSETQRNKGNFPGRFSGRQFSNSRSEMNVSTLELGDSALYLCASSPVSGGSNEQFFGPGTRLTVL.

The chain uses TRBV20-1 and TRBJ2-7; 9 nucleotides align to TRBD2. The CDR3 sequence is 13 residues long. V trimming: 6 bases; J trimming: 2 bases; junction bases outside the gene matches: 5. Germline V lookup: CDR1 DFQATT, CDR2 SNEGSKA (reference sequence). The CDR3 region has the DNA TGCAGTGCCGATCTAGCGGGGACCTACGAGCAGTACTTC. Translation: CSADLAGTYEQYF.

In this sample, this clonotype turned up a few times. The chain carries TRBV10-3 and TRBJ2-3; D is perhaps TRBD1 or TRBD2 (5 bases each). The V end was cut by 4 bases, the J end by 4 bases, with 15 bases between. Germline values: CDR1 ENHRY, CDR2 SYGVKD. The CDR3 length is 15 residues. The CDR3 region has the DNA TGTGCCATCAGTGCGACCCGGCTGGGGGCAGATACGCAGTATTTT. Its protein product is CAISATRLGADTQYF.

The V gene is TRBV4-1, the J gene TRBJ2-7; D is ambiguous. The V end lost 0 bases, the J end lost 6 bases, and 6 bases lay between the germline ends. Looked up from germline, CDR1 is MGHRA and CDR2 is YSYEKL. The CDR3 extends over 12 amino acids. CDR3 region: CASSQDSVEQYF. CDR3 coding DNA: TGCGCCAGCAGCCAAGATTCAGTCGAGCAGTACTTC.

This chain links TRBV3-1 with TRBJ2-7, with 8 bases matching TRBD1. The CDR3 is 14 residues long. V trimming: 3 bases; J trimming: 2 bases; junction bases outside the gene matches: 3. The germline V gene has CDR1 LGHDT and CDR2 YNNKEL (reference sequence). DNA for the CDR3: TGTGCCAGCAGCCATTCGGGACAGGCCTACGAGCAGTACTTC. Translation gives CASSHSGQAYEQYF.

This clonotype was seen a handful of times. This chain uses TRBV29-1 with TRBJ1-5; D is undetermined. CDR3 length: 13 amino acids. V was trimmed by 7 bases and J by 6 bases, leaving 16 bases between them. Germline assignment: CDR1 SQVTM and CDR2 ANQGSEA. The CDR3 sequence: CSAGRGVGQPQHF. The CDR3 DNA reads TGCAGCGCTGGGCGGGGTGTAGGTCAGCCCCAGCATTTT. The full variable domain, with the rest looked up from reference TRBV29-1 and TRBJ1-5, is SAVISQKPSRDICQRGTSLTIQCQVDSQVTMMFWYRQQPGQSLTLIATANQGSEATYESGFVIDKFPISRPNLTFSTLTVSNMSPEDSSIYLCSAGRGVGQPQHFGDGTRLSIL.

This clonotype was seen more than once but under ten times. The CDR3 sequence: CSANTGGRETQYF. CDR3 bases: TGCAGTGCAAACACAGGGGGCCGGGAGACCCAGTACTTC. The genes are TRBV20-1 and TRBJ2-5; 9 bases line up with TRBD1. V shed 6 bases, J shed 5 bases, and the junction held 7 bases outside the gene matches. The CDR3 contains 13 residues. Germline CDR1 and CDR2: DFQATT and SNEGSKA (reference sequence).

This chain joins TRBV7-2 and TRBJ2-5, with no clear D. CDR1 and CDR2 from the germline V gene are SGHTA and FQGNSA. V lost 5 bases and J 11 bases, leaving 15 bases between the germline ends. This CDR3 comprises 12 residues. The DNA of the CDR3 is TGTGCCAGCAGCGCCGCCGCCTCCCAGCAGTACTTC. Translation gives CASSAAASQQYF.

The rearrangement links TRBV28 to TRBJ2-5; D may correspond to TRBD1 or TRBD2 (7 bases each). Germline V CDR1 and CDR2: MDHEN, SYDVKM. This CDR3 is built from 16 residues. V lost 4 bases and J 11 bases, leaving 26 bases between the germline ends. The CDR3 DNA follows: TGTGCCAGCAGTTCCGCGGGGGAGGGGGCTAATGAGGAGCAGTACTTC. Translating it yields CASSSAGEGANEEQYF.

The chain carries TRBV12-3 or TRBV12-4 and TRBJ2-5; possibly TRBD1 for D (5 bases). The CDR3 has 15 residues. Trimming shortened V by 7 bases and J by 0 bases, and 15 bases separated the two germline ends. CDR3 sequence reads: CASNSAGRYQETQYF. The CDR3 region has the DNA TGTGCCAGCAACTCGGCAGGGCGCTACCAAGAGACCCAGTACTTC.

The chain recombines TRBV20-1 with TRBJ2-5, with a tentative D call TRBD2 (5 bases). The ends were cut back, 6 bases at V and 2 bases at J, with 13 bases in the middle. In germline, CDR1 is DFQATT, CDR2 SNEGSKA (reference sequence). This CDR3 comprises 13 residues. The CDR3 bases are TGCAGTGCCCCTTGGCGGGCGCAAGAGACCCAGTACTTC. Its translation is CSAPWRAQETQYF.

The V call is TRBV7-8, the J call TRBJ2-4; 8 nucleotides agree with TRBD2. Near its end, the DNA agrees better with TRBJ2-5, so the J call may be wrong. CDR3 length: 14 amino acids. Looked up from germline, CDR1 is SGHVS and CDR2 is FQNEAQ. The CDR3: CASSFLSGGETQYF. CDR3 in DNA: TGTGCCAGCAGCTTCCTTTCGGGGGGGGAGACCCAGTACTTC.

The table lists this clonotype with a few counts. The J gene is TRBJ1-5, the V gene TRBV5-1, with 7 bases lining up with TRBD1. There are 12 residues in the CDR3. Germline V gene sequence: CDR1 SGHRS, CDR2 YFSETQ. V lost 2 bases and J lost 8; bases outside the gene matches: 1. CDR3 sequence: CASSFDREPQHF. DNA for the CDR3: TGCGCCAGCAGCTTCGACAGGGAGCCCCAGCATTTT.

The J gene is TRBJ2-1, the V gene TRBV5-6, with a tentative D call TRBD2 (7 bases). Deletions cut 4 bases from V and 2 bases from J, with 16 bases between. Per germline, CDR1 SGHDT and CDR2 YYEEEE. The CDR3 sequence is 16 residues long. CDR3 coding DNA: TGTGCCAGCAGCATAACCGGGGGGCAGCCCTACAATGAGCAGTTCTTC. Encoded protein: CASSITGGQPYNEQFF.

This clonotype was counted a single time. V is TRBV10-1 and J is TRBJ1-5; no clear D. Trimming left V 8 bases short and J 0 bases short, with 17 bases between. This CDR3 is 16 amino acids long. CDR1 and CDR2 from the germline V gene are WNHNN and SYGVQD (reference sequence). The CDR3 region has the DNA TGCGCCAGCGCCTCGGCAGGCACAAATAGCAATCAGCCCCAGCATTTT. It encodes CASASAGTNSNQPQHF.

The chain employs TRBV27 and TRBJ2-5; the match to TRBD1 covers 9 bases. The J call is uncertain, as TRBJ2-7 better fits the DNA end. Per the germline V gene, CDR1 is MNHEY and CDR2 is SMNVEV (reference sequence). The CDR3 length is 14 residues. The CDR3 bases are TGTGCCAGCAGTTTAGGGGACAGGGCCTACGAGCAGTACTTC. Translating it yields CASSLGDRAYEQYF.

This rearrangement joins TRBV20-1 to TRBJ1-5; D remains unclear. V was cut by 5 bases and J by 7 bases, with 24 bases left in between. This CDR3 spans 16 amino acids. Germline-derived CDR1 and CDR2 are DFQATT and SNEGSKA (reference sequence). The CDR3 reads CSAGPATIRVSQPQHF. CDR3 DNA: TGCAGTGCTGGCCCGGCGACCATCCGGGTGTCGCAGCCCCAGCATTTT.

This clonotype occurred a few times. The V call is TRBV10-3, the J call TRBJ2-5; D is possibly TRBD1 (6 bases). The germline V gene encodes CDR1 ENHRY and CDR2 SYGVKD. V shed 3 bases and J shed 3 bases, with 17 bases lying between them. This CDR3 spans 16 amino acids. The CDR3 DNA sequence: TGTGCCATCAGTGACCCAACCACACAGGGTAAAGAGACCCAGTACTTC. Translated: CAISDPTTQGKETQYF.

In this sample, this clonotype turned up a few times. The rearrangement links TRBV4-1 to TRBJ2-5, with D unresolved. Trimming took off 1 base at V and 5 bases at J, with 11 bases between the two ends. The germline CDR1 and CDR2 sequences are MGHRA and YSYEKL. The CDR3 contains 14 residues. The CDR3 here is CASSQVVRVETQYF. The CDR3 DNA sequence: TGCGCCAGCAGCCAAGTCGTCCGGGTGGAGACCCAGTACTTC.

The chain employs TRBV20-1 and TRBJ1-4; no clear D. Germline-derived CDR1 and CDR2 are DFQATT and SNEGSKA (reference sequence). V was clipped by 6 bases and J by 0 bases, with 20 bases between them. This CDR3 contains 17 residues. CDR3 amino acids: CSAPDIRTDATNEKLFF. The CDR3, as DNA: TGCAGTGCCCCCGACATTAGGACGGATGCAACTAATGAAAAACTGTTTTTT.

This clonotype was counted between two and nine times. The J gene is TRBJ1-2, the V gene TRBV11-2; TRBD1 might be the D (5 bases). V was shortened by 7 bases and J by 2 bases, with 20 bases between the two germline ends. The CDR3 extends over 16 amino acids. Germline assignment: CDR1 SGHAT and CDR2 FQNNGV. The DNA of the CDR3 is TGTGCCAGCACCCTAAGCCAGGGCAGCGCAAACTATGGCTACACCTTC. Encoded protein: CASTLSQGSANYGYTF. The full variable domain, rest sourced from reference TRBV11-2 and TRBJ1-2, is EAGVAQSPRYKIIEKRQSVAFWCNPISGHATLYWYQQILGQGPKLLIQFQNNGVVDDSQLPKDRFSAERLKGVDSTLKIQPAKLEDSAVYLCASTLSQGSANYGYTFGSGTRLTVV.

V usage is TRBV13 and J usage is TRBJ1-1; D is ambiguous. The V end was cut by 6 bases, the J end by 5 bases, with 10 bases between. The CDR3 length is 12 residues. Germline-derived CDR1 and CDR2 are PRHDT and FYEKMQ (reference sequence). This CDR3 reads CASRVRATEAFF. The DNA for the CDR3 is TGTGCCAGCAGGGTTCGGGCAACTGAAGCTTTCTTT. The full variable domain, its missing parts supplied by reference TRBV13 and TRBJ1-1, is AAGVIQSPRHLIKEKRETATLKCYPIPRHDTVYWYQQGPGQDPQFLISFYEKMQSDKGSIPDRFSAQQFSDYHSELNMSSLELGDSALYFCASRVRATEAFFGQGTRLTVV.